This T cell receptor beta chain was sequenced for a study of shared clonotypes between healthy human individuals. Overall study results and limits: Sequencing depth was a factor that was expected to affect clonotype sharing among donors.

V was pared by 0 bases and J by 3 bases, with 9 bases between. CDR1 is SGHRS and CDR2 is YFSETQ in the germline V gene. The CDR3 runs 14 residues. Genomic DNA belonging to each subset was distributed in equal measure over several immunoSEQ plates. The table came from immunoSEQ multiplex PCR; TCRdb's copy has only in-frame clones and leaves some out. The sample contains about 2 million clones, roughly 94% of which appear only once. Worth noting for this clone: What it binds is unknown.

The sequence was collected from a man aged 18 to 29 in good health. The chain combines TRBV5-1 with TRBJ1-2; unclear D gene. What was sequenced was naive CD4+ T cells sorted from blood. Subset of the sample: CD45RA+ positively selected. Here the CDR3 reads CASSLESGHYGYTF. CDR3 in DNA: TGCGCCAGCAGCTTGGAAAGTGGGCACTATGGCTACACCTTC.